This is a list of T cell receptor beta chains from one sample in a study of blood T cell repertoires in COVID-19. Generated by immunoSEQ multiplex PCR, the TCRdb table keeps only in-frame clones and is missing some. The sample comprises around 200,000 clones, 80% to 90% of which are singletons, and more than 2.5% rests with the top ten. The sample was peripheral blood. These receptors all come from a man in his sixties with acute or convalescent COVID-19. Both conserved end residues are part of each CDR3. Fields, in order: CDR3 DNA, CDR3 protein, D gene, J gene, CDR3 length, V gene. A D gene is named only where the DNA matches it firmly.

CDR3 DNA: TGTGCCAGCAGCTCCTTAGCGGGAGCGGCAGATACGCAGTATTTT
CDR3 protein: CASSSLAGAADTQYF
D gene: TRBD2
J gene: TRBJ2-3
CDR3 length: 15
V gene: TRBV5-4

CDR3 DNA: TGCAGTGCTAGTTCCGCTAGCGGGAGCTCTGAGACCCAGTACTTC
CDR3 protein: CSASSASGSSETQYF
D gene: TRBD2
J gene: TRBJ2-5
CDR3 length: 15
V gene: TRBV20-1

CDR3 DNA: TGTGCCAGCTCGCCCGACAGGGCGAACTATGGCTACACCTTC
CDR3 protein: CASSPDRANYGYTF
D gene: TRBD1
J gene: TRBJ1-2
CDR3 length: 14
V gene: TRBV18

CDR3 DNA: TGTGCCAGCAGCTTGGGTCAGTATAATCAGCCCCAGCATTTT
CDR3 protein: CASSLGQYNQPQHF
D gene: NA
J gene: TRBJ1-5
CDR3 length: 14
V gene: TRBV5-6

CDR3 DNA: TGTGCCAGCTCCCCCTCCGTCGCCTACGAGCAGTACTTC
CDR3 protein: CASSPSVAYEQYF
D gene: NA
J gene: TRBJ2-7
CDR3 length: 13
V gene: TRBV18

CDR3 DNA: TGTGCCAGCAGTCAGACAGGGGTAGGTGAAAAACTGTTTTTT
CDR3 protein: CASSQTGVGEKLFF
D gene: TRBD1
J gene: TRBJ1-4
CDR3 length: 14
V gene: TRBV27

CDR3 DNA: TGTGCCATCAGTGAGTCCCGGGACAATGAGCAGTTCTTC
CDR3 protein: CAISESRDNEQFF
D gene: NA
J gene: TRBJ2-1
CDR3 length: 13
V gene: TRBV10-3

CDR3 DNA: TGCAGTGCTAGAATGGCTGTTGGCTACACCTTC
CDR3 protein: CSARMAVGYTF
D gene: NA
J gene: TRBJ1-2
CDR3 length: 11
V gene: TRBV20-1

CDR3 DNA: TGTGCCAGCAGCCCAGACTTAGGGACAGTGAATGAAAAACTGTTTTTT
CDR3 protein: CASSPDLGTVNEKLFF
D gene: TRBD1
J gene: TRBJ1-4
CDR3 length: 16
V gene: TRBV4-2

CDR3 DNA: TGTGCCAGCAGCCTGGCCACCTACGAGCAGTACTTC
CDR3 protein: CASSLATYEQYF
D gene: NA
J gene: TRBJ2-7
CDR3 length: 12
V gene: TRBV3-1/TRBV3-2